One and the same sample provided the 10 T cell receptor beta chains below, sequenced in a study of blood T cell repertoires in COVID-19. Sequencing used immunoSEQ multiplex PCR; TCRdb keeps in-frame clones, though not all of them. Among a few hundred thousand clones listed, roughly nine tenths were seen once. The source material was PBMCs or T cells enriched from blood (not recorded which). All receptors come from a human donor in a cohort exposed to, infected with or recovered from COVID-19 (not recorded which). The donor label of this sample is uncertain.

The chain carries TRBV3-1 (or the pseudogene TRBV3-2) and TRBJ2-4; 13 bases are a match to TRBD2. Germline V gene sequence: CDR1 LGHDT, CDR2 YNNKEL (reference sequence). V was pared by 6 bases and J by 0 bases, with 11 bases of the junction left unmatched. The CDR3 is 19 amino acids. The CDR3 here is CASSFTSGGDRLAKNIQYF. CDR3 DNA sequence: TGTGCCAGCAGTTTTACTAGCGGGGGGGACCGGCTAGCCAAAAACATTCAGTACTTC.

This chain links TRBV3-1 (or the pseudogene TRBV3-2) with TRBJ1-1; D may be TRBD1 (5 bases). With 2 bases removed from V and 1 base from J, the gap between germline ends came to 14 bases. Germline V gene lookup returns CDR1 LGHDT and CDR2 YNNKEL (reference sequence). The CDR3 runs 16 residues. CDR3 DNA sequence: TGTGCCAGCAGCCAAAGCTGGACACTTCAGAACACTGAAGCTTTCTTT. Protein sequence: CASSQSWTLQNTEAFF.

The chain joins TRBV5-4 to TRBJ2-1; 7 bases line up with TRBD2. In germline, CDR1 is SGHNT, CDR2 YYREEE (reference sequence). Trimming took 2 bases from V and 6 from J; bases not matched to a gene: 5. This CDR3 is built from 14 residues. The CDR3 loop is CASSFSGSRNEQFF. In DNA form, the CDR3 reads TGTGCCAGCAGCTTTAGCGGGTCTCGCAATGAGCAGTTCTTC.

The V call is TRBV2, the J call TRBJ1-4; D is undetermined. CDR3 size: 12 residues. The germline CDR1 and CDR2 sequences are SNHLY and FYNNEI. Between the trimmed V and J ends, which lost 8 bases and 4 bases, there was a span of 8 bases. The CDR3 bases are TGTGCCAGCGCGAGCATTAATGAAAAACTGTTTTTT. Translation: CASASINEKLFF. Based on the CDR3 plus reference TRBV2 and TRBJ1-4, the full variable domain is EPEVTQTPSHQVTQMGQEVILRCVPISNHLYFYWYRQILGQKVEFLVSFYNNEISEKSEIFDDQFSVERPDGSNFTLKIRSTKLEDSAMYFCASASINEKLFFGSGTQLSVL.

The chain recombines TRBV29-1 with TRBJ2-5; the match to TRBD2 covers 9 bases. The junction had 11 bases not matched to a gene; V was cut back by 1 base and J by 5 bases. Per the germline V gene, CDR1 is SQVTM and CDR2 is ANQGSEA. There are 16 residues in the CDR3. The CDR3 region has the DNA TGCAGCGTTGAAGGGGTACTAGCGGGTGGGAGGGAGACCCAGTACTTC. Protein: CSVEGVLAGGRETQYF.

The V call is TRBV6-5, the J call TRBJ1-2; D unresolved. There are 12 residues in the CDR3. From germline, CDR1 is MNHEY and CDR2 SVGAGI. Trimming cost V 6 bases and J 8 bases, with 13 bases left between them. For the CDR3, the DNA is TGTGCCAGCAGCAGAGGGATGGGGGGCTACACCTTC. This gives the protein CASSRGMGGYTF.

This chain connects TRBV10-3 to TRBJ2-5; 8 bases fit TRBD2. Germline CDR1 ENHRY, CDR2 SYGVKD. This CDR3 is 16 amino acids long. J lost 5 bases, V lost 1 base, and 9 bases had no gene match. CDR3 amino acids: CAISEYQRGSGETQYF. Here the CDR3 DNA reads TGTGCCATCAGTGAGTACCAGCGGGGGAGCGGGGAGACCCAGTACTTC.

The chain recombines TRBV7-9 with TRBJ1-5, with D tentatively TRBD1 (6 bases). CDR3 length: 16 residues. Germline V gives CDR1 SEHNR, CDR2 FQNEAQ (reference sequence). V shed 4 bases and J shed 1 base, with 14 bases lying between them. The CDR3 region has the DNA TGTGCCAGCAGCTCCCCGGGGGGGGCGAGCAATCAGCCCCAGCATTTT. Amino acids: CASSSPGGASNQPQHF. Full variable domain (missing parts from reference TRBV7-9 and TRBJ1-5): DTGVSQNPRHKITKRGQNVTFRCDPISEHNRLYWYRQTLGQGPEFLTYFQNEAQLEKSRLLSDRFSAERPKGSFSTLEIQRTEQGDSAMYLCASSSPGGASNQPQHFGDGTRLSIL.

J is TRBJ2-5 and V is TRBV7-8; a weak D match, TRBD1 (6 bases). Per the germline V gene, CDR1 is SGHVS and CDR2 is FQNEAQ. The CDR3 loop spans 13 amino acids. Deletions cut 5 bases from V and 5 bases from J, with 12 bases between. CDR3 protein: CASSPGQGETQYF. For the CDR3, the DNA is TGTGCCAGCAGCCCAGGCCAGGGGGAGACCCAGTACTTC. Looking up the rest from reference TRBV7-8 and TRBJ2-5 gives the full variable domain: GAGVSQSPRYKVAKRGQDVALRCDPISGHVSLFWYQQALGQGPEFLTYFQNEAQLDKSGLPSDRFFAERPEGSVSTLKIQRTQQEDSAVYLCASSPGQGETQYFGPGTRLLVL.

The chain is built from TRBV30 and TRBJ1-5, with TRBD1 matching over 9 bases. The V gene end was trimmed by 5 bases and the J gene end by 5 bases; junction bases not matched to a gene: 7. Germline V gene lookup returns CDR1 GTSNPN and CDR2 SVGIG (reference sequence). The CDR3 length is 14 residues. The CDR3 region has the DNA TGTGCCTGGCAAGACAGGGGGGTGGATCAGCCCCAGCATTTT. It is translated as CAWQDRGVDQPQHF.